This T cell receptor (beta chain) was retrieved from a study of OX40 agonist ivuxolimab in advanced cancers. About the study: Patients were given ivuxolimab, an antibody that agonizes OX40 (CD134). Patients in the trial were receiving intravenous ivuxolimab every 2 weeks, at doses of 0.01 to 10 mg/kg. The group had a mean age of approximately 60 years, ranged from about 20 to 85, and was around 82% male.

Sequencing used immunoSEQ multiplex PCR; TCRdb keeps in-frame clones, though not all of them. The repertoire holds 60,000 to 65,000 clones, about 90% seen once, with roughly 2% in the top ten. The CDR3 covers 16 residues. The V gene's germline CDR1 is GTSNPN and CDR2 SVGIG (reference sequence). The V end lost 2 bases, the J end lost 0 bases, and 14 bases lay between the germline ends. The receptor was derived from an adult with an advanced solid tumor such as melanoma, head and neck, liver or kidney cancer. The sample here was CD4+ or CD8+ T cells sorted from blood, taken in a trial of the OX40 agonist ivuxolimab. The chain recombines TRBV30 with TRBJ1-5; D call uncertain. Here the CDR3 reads CAWSLKAQYSNQPQHF. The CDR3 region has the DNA TGTGCCTGGAGTCTTAAGGCACAATATAGCAATCAGCCCCAGCATTTT.